Listed below are T cell receptor beta chains from one sample, sequenced in a study of shared clonotypes between healthy human individuals. Data came from immunoSEQ multiplex PCR; TCRdb stores just in-frame clones and leaves some out. The table lists around 2.1 million clones, almost 96% of them singletons, with more than 0.1% in the top ten. Sequenced input: naive CD4+ T cells sorted from blood. The receptors stem from a man aged 18 to 29 in good health. CDR3s include the opening cysteine and the closing phenylalanine or tryptophan. The D gene is left open where the match is weak. Clone size is shown for a subset of rows, as once, few, many or a class of expanded clone.

clone_size: -
d_call: -
j_call: TRBJ2-4
v_call: TRBV27
cdr3_nt: TGTGCCAGCCGCATGTCCCTAGCGCTGGGAGCCAAAAACATTCAGTACTTC
cdr3_aa: CASRMSLALGAKNIQYF

clone_size: -
d_call: -
j_call: TRBJ1-4
v_call: TRBV7-9
cdr3_nt: TGTGCCACAAACAGGGTTGAGGCGGAAAAACTGTTTTTT
cdr3_aa: CATNRVEAEKLFF

clone_size: -
d_call: TRBD1
j_call: TRBJ2-6
v_call: TRBV10-3
cdr3_nt: TGTGCCATCAGTGGGGGACAGGGGACCTATTCTGGGGCCAACGTCCTGACTTTC
cdr3_aa: CAISGGQGTYSGANVLTF

clone_size: few
d_call: -
j_call: TRBJ1-4
v_call: TRBV7-9
cdr3_nt: TGTGCCAGCACCCAGAGGGGCGGATCGTATGAAAAACTGTTTTTT
cdr3_aa: CASTQRGGSYEKLFF

clone_size: -
d_call: TRBD1
j_call: TRBJ1-1
v_call: TRBV2
cdr3_nt: TGTGCCAGCAGTGAAGAACAGGGGGGCAGCACTGAAGCTTTCTTT
cdr3_aa: CASSEEQGGSTEAFF

clone_size: -
d_call: -
j_call: TRBJ1-1
v_call: TRBV6-5
cdr3_nt: TGTGCCAGCAAAGCAGACAGTTTGAACACTGAAGCTTTCTTT
cdr3_aa: CASKADSLNTEAFF

clone_size: -
d_call: -
j_call: TRBJ1-5
v_call: TRBV18
cdr3_nt: TGTGCCAGCTCACCCCCCCAGGGTGGCGAGGGCAATCAGCCCCAGCATTTT
cdr3_aa: CASSPPQGGEGNQPQHF

clone_size: -
d_call: -
j_call: TRBJ2-7
v_call: TRBV10-3
cdr3_nt: TGTGCCATCAGTGATCGGCCAGGGGCCTACGAGCAGTACTTC
cdr3_aa: CAISDRPGAYEQYF

clone_size: once
d_call: TRBD1
j_call: TRBJ1-4
v_call: TRBV19
cdr3_nt: TGTGCCAGTACCACGACAGGGCCTGGTGAAAAACTGTTTTTT
cdr3_aa: CASTTTGPGEKLFF

clone_size: -
d_call: -
j_call: TRBJ2-5
v_call: TRBV5-6
cdr3_nt: TGTGCCAGCAGCGCTGGAGTGGCGGCCCAAGAGACCCAGTACTTC
cdr3_aa: CASSAGVAAQETQYF

clone_size: -
d_call: -
j_call: TRBJ2-7
v_call: TRBV5-1
cdr3_nt: TGCGCCAGCAGAATGCCCAGCTCCTACGAGCAGTACTTC
cdr3_aa: CASRMPSSYEQYF

clone_size: once
d_call: -
j_call: TRBJ2-1
v_call: TRBV27
cdr3_nt: TGTGCCAGCACCGAAACCGGGACTTCGTACAATGAGCAGTTCTTC
cdr3_aa: CASTETGTSYNEQFF

clone_size: -
d_call: -
j_call: TRBJ1-4
v_call: TRBV25-1
cdr3_nt: TGTGCCAGCAGTGCCCCGGGACTGGTGAATGAAAAACTGTTTTTT
cdr3_aa: CASSAPGLVNEKLFF

clone_size: -
d_call: TRBD1
j_call: TRBJ1-5
v_call: TRBV28
cdr3_nt: TGTGCCAGCAGTGTGACAGGGGAGAGTCAGCCCCAGCATTTT
cdr3_aa: CASSVTGESQPQHF

clone_size: -
d_call: TRBD2
j_call: TRBJ2-1
v_call: TRBV6-1
cdr3_nt: TGTGCCAGCAGTGTAGCGGGGGGTTACAATGAGCAGTTCTTC
cdr3_aa: CASSVAGGYNEQFF